This TCR beta chain comes out of a study of cytomegalovirus exposure and HLA in healthy donors. Both 60 Vbeta primers and 13 Jbeta primers went into the PCR. The table came from immunoSEQ multiplex PCR; TCRdb's copy has only in-frame clones and leaves some out. The sample records under 200,000 clones, around 80% being singletons. Turning to this clone: Its specificity is unknown.

V was clipped by 4 bases and J by 1 base, with 16 bases between them. Germline-derived CDR1 and CDR2 are LNHDA and SQIVND (reference sequence). The CDR3 runs 16 residues. Notes on the study in general: CMV serostatus was the sole immune exposure data available.

The rearrangement links TRBV19 to TRBJ1-1; a possible D gene is TRBD1 (6 bases). The TCR originated in a woman aged 50 to 60 in good health and CMV-seropositive. Specimen: PBMCs. CDR3 loop: CASSTNRVLANTEAFF. In DNA, the CDR3 is TGTGCCAGTAGTACCAACAGGGTTTTAGCGAACACTGAAGCTTTCTTT.